A single T cell receptor (beta chain) is shown here with its context. Recruited during active infection, patients (from Seattle) were subsequently followed longitudinally. This specimen belongs to a study of blood T cell repertoires in COVID-19. Study summary: Specimens from acute and convalescent COVID-19 originated in the United States, Italy and Spain. The cDNA or gDNA used as material had been derived from T cells, B-cell-depleted T cells, or PBMCs.

Here immunoSEQ multiplex PCR was the method, and the copy in TCRdb shows in-frame clones only, minus some. Of about 220,000 clones in the sample, roughly 86% are singletons; the top ten hold about 10%. The receptor's source is a woman in her forties or fifties with COVID-19, enrolled during active disease. The sequencing input was peripheral blood.

The CDR3 DNA reads TGTGCCAGTAGCCCCGGGACTTCCTACGAGCAGTACTTC. Translation gives CASSPGTSYEQYF. The chain uses TRBV19 and TRBJ2-7; tentatively, D is TRBD2 (6 bases). Trimming removed 6 bases at V and 1 base at J, with 10 bases between. The length of the CDR3 is 13 residues. Germline CDR1 and CDR2: LNHDA and SQIVND (reference sequence).